This TCR beta chain was retrieved from a study of post-analysis software for immune sequencing data. General study results and limits: Among several TRBV segments more frequent in patients than controls were TRBV5-6, TRBV5-1 and TRBV20-1.

Libraries were made from TCR beta cDNA, and they carried unique molecular identifiers. TCRdb called the PCR reads again in MiXCR, with one record for every CDR3 protein. The repertoire consists of about 770,000 distinct CDR3 sequences, with more than 45% occurring once and the leading ten covering 4.9%. J lost 0 bases, V lost 6 bases, and 13 bases had no gene match. Germline CDR1 reads DFQATT; CDR2 reads SNEGSKA (reference sequence). This CDR3 contains 19 residues. This clonotype was found a few times. The antigen remains undetermined. This sequence was found in a girl aged 10 to 17 with multiple sclerosis. Sequenced sample: blood. This chain uses TRBV20-1 with TRBJ2-1; 14 bases align to TRBD2. CDR3 amino acids: CSATSPGGTSGSSYNEQFF. DNA for the CDR3: TGCAGTGCAACCTCTCCTGGGGGGACTAGCGGGAGCTCCTACAATGAGCAGTTCTTC.